This TCR beta chain was sequenced in a study of cytomegalovirus exposure and HLA in healthy donors. With 60 Vbeta and 13 Jbeta primers, the PCR was carried out. Some clones are missing from TCRdb's copy, which holds only in-frame ones; the method was immunoSEQ multiplex PCR. Among some 90,000 clones, 65% to 80% were seen once, and the ten largest hold approximately 3.2%. The length of the CDR3 is 13 residues. The V gene lost 11 bases and the J gene lost 7 bases, with 20 bases spanning the gap. Germline V gene lookup returns CDR1 MDHEN and CDR2 SYDVKM. Study conclusions and caveats: Rare TCR sequences dominated, though some public TCRs recurred in many donors.

This clone has just a few counts. As yet, its antigen is unknown. The sequence was collected from a female donor in good health and CMV-seropositive. The sample was PBMCs. The gene calls are TRBV28 and TRBJ1-2, with D possibly being TRBD1 (5 bases). The CDR3 is CAAGPRDFGGYTF. The CDR3 bases are TGTGCCGCCGGGCCCAGGGATTTTGGTGGCTACACCTTC.